A selection of T cell receptor beta chains follows, all from one sample in a study of identical twins. TCRdb re-called the 5' RACE reads with MiXCR, one entry per CDR3 protein. The repertoire consists of some 260,000 distinct CDR3 sequences, with over 11% occurring once and the leading ten covering 8.8%. Source material: memory (CD45RO+) T cells sorted from blood. These TCRs come from a woman in her late teens or twenties in good health. Both conserved end residues are part of each CDR3. The D gene is left open where the match is weak. The size entry is marked missing in some rows and otherwise reads once, few, many or a size class.

clone_size: medium-sized; j_call: TRBJ2-1; d_call: TRBD1; v_call: TRBV6-2/TRBV6-3; cdr3_nt: TGTGCCAGCAGTTACTCCGGGACAGGGGGCTATGAGCAGTTCTTC; cdr3_aa: CASSYSGTGGYEQFF
clone_size: NA; j_call: TRBJ2-1; d_call: NA; v_call: TRBV5-5; cdr3_nt: TGTGCCAGCAGCTTTCGGAGGAACTACAATGAGCAGTTCTTC; cdr3_aa: CASSFRRNYNEQFF
clone_size: NA; j_call: TRBJ2-7; d_call: TRBD2; v_call: TRBV9; cdr3_nt: TGTGCCAGCAGCTTCGGACTAGCGGAGCCCTACGAGCAGTACTTC; cdr3_aa: CASSFGLAEPYEQYF
clone_size: NA; j_call: TRBJ2-3; d_call: NA; v_call: TRBV6-5; cdr3_nt: TGTGCCAGCAGTTTTGGGACCCTCACAGATACGCAGTATTTT; cdr3_aa: CASSFGTLTDTQYF
clone_size: few; j_call: TRBJ1-1; d_call: NA; v_call: TRBV2; cdr3_nt: TGTGCCAGCGAATCACAGGGAGGCACTGAAGCTTTCTTT; cdr3_aa: CASESQGGTEAFF
clone_size: NA; j_call: TRBJ2-1; d_call: TRBD2; v_call: TRBV18; cdr3_nt: TGTGCCAGCTCACCCATAGCGGGATCCTACAATGAGCAGTTCTTC; cdr3_aa: CASSPIAGSYNEQFF
clone_size: few; j_call: TRBJ1-6; d_call: NA; v_call: TRBV7-9; cdr3_nt: TGTGCCAGCAGCCTACAAGGGGCCAATTCACCCCTCCACTTT; cdr3_aa: CASSLQGANSPLHF
clone_size: NA; j_call: TRBJ2-7; d_call: NA; v_call: TRBV20-1; cdr3_nt: TGCAGTGCTAGCGGGACCAACTCCTACGAGCAGTACTTC; cdr3_aa: CSASGTNSYEQYF
clone_size: NA; j_call: TRBJ1-2; d_call: NA; v_call: TRBV7-9; cdr3_nt: TGTGCCAGCAGCTCGACCTTTGGGTTTAGGGACTATGGCTACACCTTC; cdr3_aa: CASSSTFGFRDYGYTF
clone_size: few; j_call: TRBJ2-2; d_call: TRBD1; v_call: TRBV12-3/TRBV12-4; cdr3_nt: TGTGCCAGCAGTGAGCCGGGACAGGGGAGGGCCGGGGAGCTGTTTTTT; cdr3_aa: CASSEPGQGRAGELFF
clone_size: NA; j_call: TRBJ2-3; d_call: TRBD2; v_call: TRBV6-5; cdr3_nt: TGTGCCAGCAGTCCTACTCGAACCACTAGCGGGGGGGTGGCAGATACGCAGTATTTT; cdr3_aa: CASSPTRTTSGGVADTQYF
clone_size: many; j_call: TRBJ1-2; d_call: NA; v_call: TRBV6-1; cdr3_nt: TGTGCCAGCATAAAGCGGGGGTTTGATGGCTACACCTTC; cdr3_aa: CASIKRGFDGYTF
clone_size: few; j_call: TRBJ2-1; d_call: TRBD2; v_call: TRBV5-1; cdr3_nt: TGCGCCAGCAGCTTGGCCAAGGCCCGCTGGGGGGGAGAGCAGTTCTTC; cdr3_aa: CASSLAKARWGGEQFF
clone_size: NA; j_call: TRBJ2-1; d_call: TRBD2; v_call: TRBV7-9; cdr3_nt: TGTGCCAGCAGGAGGACTAGCGGATACCTGGGTGAGCAGTTCTTC; cdr3_aa: CASRRTSGYLGEQFF
clone_size: few; j_call: TRBJ2-3; d_call: NA; v_call: TRBV7-2; cdr3_nt: TGTGCCAGCAGCTTAAGTAGATCTCTTCGGGCGCAGTATTTT; cdr3_aa: CASSLSRSLRAQYF
clone_size: few; j_call: TRBJ2-1; d_call: TRBD2; v_call: TRBV5-1; cdr3_nt: TGCGCCAGCAGCTTGGAAGGGCGGGGGGCCCACAATGAGCAGTTCTTC; cdr3_aa: CASSLEGRGAHNEQFF
clone_size: NA; j_call: TRBJ2-7; d_call: NA; v_call: TRBV25-1; cdr3_nt: TGTGCCAGCAGTGGGGAGACAGGACGATTCTGGTACTTC; cdr3_aa: CASSGETGRFWYF
clone_size: NA; j_call: TRBJ1-5; d_call: NA; v_call: TRBV13; cdr3_nt: TGTGCCAGCAGCTTCGGTTGGGGAATTCGGTATGATCAGCCCCAGCATTTT; cdr3_aa: CASSFGWGIRYDQPQHF
clone_size: few; j_call: TRBJ2-1; d_call: TRBD2; v_call: TRBV9; cdr3_nt: TGTGCCAGCAGCGTAGGTGGGACTAGCGGGGGACATGAGCAGTTCTTC; cdr3_aa: CASSVGGTSGGHEQFF
clone_size: few; j_call: TRBJ1-1; d_call: NA; v_call: TRBV19; cdr3_nt: TGTGCCAGCACAATGATTCAGGGGACTGAAGCTTTCTTT; cdr3_aa: CASTMIQGTEAFF
clone_size: few; j_call: TRBJ2-1; d_call: NA; v_call: TRBV20-1; cdr3_nt: TGCAGTGTTCGGGACACCCCCGAGCAGTTCTTC; cdr3_aa: CSVRDTPEQFF
clone_size: NA; j_call: TRBJ2-7; d_call: TRBD1; v_call: TRBV27; cdr3_nt: TGTGCCAGCAGTTGGGTGGGACAGACCTCCTACGAGCAGTACTTC; cdr3_aa: CASSWVGQTSYEQYF